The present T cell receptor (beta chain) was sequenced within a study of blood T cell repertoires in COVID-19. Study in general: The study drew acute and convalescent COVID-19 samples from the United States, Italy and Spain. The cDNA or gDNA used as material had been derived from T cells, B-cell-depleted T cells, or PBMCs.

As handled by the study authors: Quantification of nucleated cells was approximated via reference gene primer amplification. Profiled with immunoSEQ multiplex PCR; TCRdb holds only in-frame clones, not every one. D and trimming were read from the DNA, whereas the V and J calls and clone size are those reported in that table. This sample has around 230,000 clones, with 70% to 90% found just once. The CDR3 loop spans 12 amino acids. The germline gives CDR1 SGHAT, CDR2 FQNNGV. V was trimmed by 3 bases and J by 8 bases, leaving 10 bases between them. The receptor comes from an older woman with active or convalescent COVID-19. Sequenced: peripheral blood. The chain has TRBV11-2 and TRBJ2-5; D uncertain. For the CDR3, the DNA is TGTGCCAGCAGCTTGGAAGTGGGCACCCAGTACTTC. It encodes CASSLEVGTQYF.